Listed here are 4 T cell receptor beta chains from one sample, sequenced in a study of blood T cell repertoires in COVID-19. Repertoires were generated with immunoSEQ multiplex PCR, while TCRdb's copy carries only in-frame clones and drops some. Among about 130,000 clones listed, roughly four fifths were seen once. Sequenced input: peripheral blood. These receptors all come from a woman aged 45 to 65 with acute or convalescent COVID-19.

V gene TRBV11-3 combines with J gene TRBJ2-3; no definite D call. Germline CDR1 and CDR2: SGHNT and YENEEA. CDR3 length equals 13 residues. V was shortened by 3 bases and J by 4 bases, with 8 bases between the two germline ends. As DNA, the CDR3 is TGTGCCAGCAGCTTTACTATGGCAGATACGCAGTATTTT. This encodes CASSFTMADTQYF.

The V call is TRBV18, the J call TRBJ1-5; D remains unclear. The germline V gene has CDR1 KGHSH and CDR2 LQKENI. This CDR3 is built from 14 residues. Trimming removed 2 bases at V and 5 bases at J, with 10 bases between. In DNA, the CDR3 is TGTGCCAGCTCACCAATGTCAGAAGATCAGCCCCAGCATTTT. It yields the protein CASSPMSEDQPQHF.

The V gene is TRBV11-2, the J gene TRBJ2-2, with no clear D. Looked up from germline, CDR1 is SGHAT and CDR2 is FQNNGV. This CDR3 contains 17 residues. V shed 0 bases and J shed 4 bases, with 15 bases lying between them. CDR3 sequence reads: CASSLDLAAFGTGELFF. The DNA for the CDR3 is TGTGCCAGCAGCTTAGATCTGGCAGCGTTCGGCACCGGGGAGCTGTTTTTT.

This sequence joins TRBV9 and TRBJ1-2, with D uncertain. This CDR3 is 12 amino acids long. Germline V gene sequence: CDR1 SGDLS, CDR2 YYNGEE. V shed 5 bases and J shed 8 bases, with 13 bases lying between them. In nucleotides, the CDR3 is TGTGCCAGCAGTCCAGCGGGGAGGGGCTACACCTTC. Protein: CASSPAGRGYTF.